The next 26 T cell receptor beta chains were all read from a single sample in a study of blood T cell repertoires in COVID-19. Assay used: immunoSEQ multiplex PCR; TCRdb lists only in-frame clones, some missing. Here the sample spans 100,000 to 150,000 clones, around 84% being singletons. Sequenced: PBMCs or T cells enriched from blood (not recorded which). The receptors come from a man aged 35-49 years with acute COVID-19.

Only a few counts were recorded for this clone. This chain uses TRBV7-9 with TRBJ1-2, with TRBD1 matching over 9 bases. The CDR3 consists of 14 residues. Unmatched junction bases numbered 4, after V lost 2 bases and J lost 6 bases. Per the germline V gene, CDR1 is SEHNR and CDR2 is FQNEAQ (reference sequence). CDR3 sequence reads: CASSLIQGANGYTF. The CDR3 DNA reads TGTGCCAGCAGCTTAATACAGGGGGCGAATGGCTACACCTTC.

The genes are TRBV5-4 and TRBJ1-6; the D is unclear. V gave up 0 bases and J gave up 10 bases, with 14 bases separating them. Germline CDR1 SGHNT, CDR2 YYREEE (reference sequence). The CDR3 is made up of 15 amino acids. In nucleotides, the CDR3 is TGTGCCAGCAGCTTGGACCCTTCGTCGGGGTCACCCCTCCACTTT. Translating gives CASSLDPSSGSPLHF.

The V gene is TRBV19, the J gene TRBJ2-3, with a possible D match to TRBD2 (6 bases). Germline CDR1 reads LNHDA; CDR2 reads SQIVND (reference sequence). Between the trimmed V and J ends, which lost 3 bases and 4 bases, there was a span of 8 bases. The CDR3 is 13 amino acids. CDR3 loop: CASSIRDSDTQYF. As DNA, the CDR3 is TGTGCCAGTAGTATCCGGGACTCAGATACGCAGTATTTT.

The V and J genes are TRBV28 and TRBJ1-2; TRBD1 matches at 10 bases. Germline V CDR1 and CDR2: MDHEN, SYDVKM. This CDR3 contains 13 residues. V dropped 6 bases and J dropped 6; count of bases not matched to a gene: 4. The CDR3 here is CASRRTGGNGYTF. CDR3 sequence (DNA): TGTGCCAGCAGGAGGACAGGGGGAAATGGCTACACCTTC.

This chain joins TRBV6-5 and TRBJ1-1, with D unresolved. This CDR3 is 13 amino acids long. Germline V gene data show CDR1 as MNHEY and CDR2 as SVGAGI. Trimming removed 2 bases from V and 1 base from J, with 5 bases in between. CDR3 bases: TGTGCCAGCAGTTACCGACAGAACACTGAAGCTTTCTTT. Protein sequence: CASSYRQNTEAFF.

Concerning this clone itself: Other DNA variants within this sample encode the same CDR3. J is TRBJ1-5 and V is TRBV2, with D possibly TRBD1 on 5 matching bases. Germline V gene data show CDR1 as SNHLY and CDR2 as FYNNEI. CDR3 length: 12 residues. V was trimmed by 3 bases and J by 6 bases, leaving 6 bases between them. CDR3 sequence (DNA): TGTGCCAGCAGTGACGGGGGTCAGCCCCAGCATTTT. Protein product: CASSDGGQPQHF. Full variable domain (missing parts from reference TRBV2 and TRBJ1-5): EPEVTQTPSHQVTQMGQEVILRCVPISNHLYFYWYRQILGQKVEFLVSFYNNEISEKSEIFDDQFSVERPDGSNFTLKIRSTKLEDSAMYFCASSDGGQPQHFGDGTRLSIL.

This rearrangement joins TRBV6-1 to TRBJ1-1; 9 bases agree with TRBD1. V trimming: 2 bases; J trimming: 7 bases; junction bases outside the gene matches: 5. The germline V gene has CDR1 MNHNS and CDR2 SASEGT. The CDR3 contains 14 residues. For the CDR3, the DNA is TGTGCCAGCAGTGAATGGGACAGGGAAGGTGAAGCTTTCTTT. It encodes CASSEWDREGEAFF.

This rearrangement joins TRBV7-3 to TRBJ1-2, with 11 bases fitting TRBD1. With V trimmed by 4 bases and J by 6 bases, 13 bases remained unmatched. CDR3 length: 17 amino acids. CDR1 is SGHTA, CDR2 FQGTGA, per germline. Written as DNA, the CDR3 is TGTGCCAGCAGCTCCCCGCACCGGACAGGGGGCAAAGATGGCTACACCTTC. Translation gives CASSSPHRTGGKDGYTF.

The genes are TRBV14 and TRBJ1-5, with D perhaps TRBD1 (6 bases). The V gene's germline CDR1 is SGHDN and CDR2 FVKESK. The germline V and J ends were trimmed by 5 bases and 3 bases, with 17 bases remaining between them. The CDR3 runs to 16 residues. The chain's CDR3 is CASSSQGRPNNQPQHF. CDR3 in DNA: TGTGCCAGCAGCTCACAGGGACGGCCGAACAATCAGCCCCAGCATTTT.

The chain uses TRBV29-1 and TRBJ2-7, with 8 bases lining up with TRBD1. V dropped 7 bases and J dropped 0; count of bases not matched to a gene: 8. Germline loops: CDR1 SQVTM, CDR2 ANQGSEA. The CDR3 loop spans 14 amino acids. CDR3 loop: CSATGQGRSYEQYF. For the CDR3, the DNA is TGCAGCGCCACCGGACAGGGCCGCTCCTACGAGCAGTACTTC.

This clone was observed a handful of times. The rearrangement links TRBV11-2 to TRBJ2-7; the D gene is possibly TRBD2 (6 bases). The V end lost 7 bases, the J end lost 5 bases, and 18 bases lay between the germline ends. From germline, CDR1 is SGHAT and CDR2 FQNNGV. CDR3 length equals 14 residues. The CDR3 spells CASTTGSRVHEQYF. In DNA form, the CDR3 reads TGTGCCAGCACGACCGGGAGCAGGGTCCACGAGCAGTACTTC.

The rearrangement joins TRBV27 to TRBJ2-3; TRBD2 aligns across 10 bases. CDR1 and CDR2 from the germline V gene are MNHEY and SMNVEV (reference sequence). The CDR3 totals 15 residues. V lost 0 bases to trimming and J lost 3 bases; unmatched junction nucleotides: 0. This CDR3 is CASSLSTSGTDTQYF. CDR3 nucleotide sequence: TGTGCCAGCAGTTTATCGACTAGCGGGACAGATACGCAGTATTTT.

The rearrangement uses TRBV3-1 (or the pseudogene TRBV3-2) and TRBJ2-7; the D gene is possibly TRBD2 (6 bases). Between the trimmed V and J ends, which lost 4 bases and 3 bases, there was a span of 13 bases. Per germline, CDR1 LGHDT and CDR2 YNNKEL (reference sequence). The CDR3 is 14 amino acids. The CDR3 sequence: CASSPWDSDYEQYF. DNA for the CDR3: TGTGCCAGCAGCCCTTGGGACTCTGACTACGAGCAGTACTTC.

The sample holds one count of this clone. The rearrangement links TRBV7-3 to TRBJ2-5, with a possible D match to TRBD1 (6 bases). V was trimmed by 3 bases and J by 5 bases, leaving 10 bases between them. CDR3 size: 13 residues. Germline V lookup: CDR1 SGHTA, CDR2 FQGTGA. This CDR3 reads CASSFTGQETQYF. The CDR3 DNA reads as TGTGCCAGCAGCTTTACAGGACAGGAGACCCAGTACTTC.

This chain uses TRBV6-5 with TRBJ1-1; D call uncertain. The V and J ends lost 10 bases and 7 bases respectively, with 16 bases between them. The CDR3 is made up of 12 amino acids. Germline lookup yields CDR1 MNHEY and CDR2 SVGAGI. In DNA, the CDR3 is TGTGCCACCAGAGAGTATCTCTTTGAAGCTTTCTTT. As protein: CATREYLFEAFF.

In this sample, this clone turned up a few times. The genes are TRBV7-9 and TRBJ1-2; 7 positions agree with TRBD1. In germline, CDR1 is SEHNR, CDR2 FQNEAQ (reference sequence). V lost 7 bases and J lost 4; bases outside the gene matches: 6. CDR3 length: 13 residues. The CDR3 coding sequence is TGTGCCAGCACTGCGACAGGGACCTATGGCTACACCTTC. Encoded protein: CASTATGTYGYTF.

The chain links TRBV5-1 to TRBJ1-1; D call uncertain. This CDR3 spans 11 amino acids. V lost 5 bases to trimming and J lost 3 bases, with 5 bases between them. Germline assignment: CDR1 SGHRS and CDR2 YFSETQ. The CDR3 loop is CASSTDTEAFF. The CDR3 coding sequence is TGCGCCAGCAGTACGGACACTGAAGCTTTCTTT.

This sequence joins TRBV30 and TRBJ2-7; D remains unclear. Germline CDR1 and CDR2: GTSNPN and SVGIG (reference sequence). V dropped 2 bases and J dropped 0 bases, with 5 bases sitting between them. The CDR3 runs 12 residues. This chain's CDR3 is CAWSLSSYEQYF. CDR3 DNA sequence: TGTGCCTGGAGTCTTAGCTCCTACGAGCAGTACTTC.

The J gene is TRBJ2-2, the V gene TRBV24-1; D gene unclear. Germline V gene lookup returns CDR1 KGHDR and CDR2 SFDVKD. CDR3 size: 13 residues. Trimming stripped 3 bases from V and 8 bases from J, with 9 bases between. CDR3 region: CATSDQESGELFF. The CDR3 DNA reads TGTGCCACCAGTGATCAAGAGTCGGGGGAGCTGTTTTTT.

The DNA for the CDR3 is TGTGCCAGCAGTGGAGGGACAGTGGGAAATCAGCCCCAGCATTTT. It yields the protein CASSGGTVGNQPQHF. The chain carries TRBV27 and TRBJ1-5; the match to TRBD1 covers 7 bases. V was clipped by 5 bases and J by 4 bases; unmatched bases: 8. CDR3 length: 15 amino acids. Germline values: CDR1 MNHEY, CDR2 SMNVEV (reference sequence).

The rearrangement links TRBV28 to TRBJ2-1; tentative D call: TRBD2 (6 bases). The germline CDR1 and CDR2 sequences are MDHEN and SYDVKM. V was shortened by 5 bases and J by 3 bases, with 14 bases between the two germline ends. This CDR3 contains 15 residues. The CDR3 DNA sequence: TGTGCCAGCAGTCTACGCGGTAGCGGCTACAATGAGCAGTTCTTC. Encoded protein: CASSLRGSGYNEQFF.

The chain uses TRBV5-5 and TRBJ1-1; a weak D match, TRBD1 (6 bases). CDR3 size: 16 residues. The ends were cut back, 1 base at V and 0 bases at J, with 13 bases in the middle. The germline V gene has CDR1 SGHKS and CDR2 YYEKEE (reference sequence). DNA of the CDR3: TGTGCCAGCAGCTTGACAGGGATCGCGGTGAACACTGAAGCTTTCTTT. It codes for CASSLTGIAVNTEAFF.

CDR3 loop: CASSIQGARTDTQYF. For the CDR3, the DNA is TGTGCCAGTAGTATCCAGGGGGCTCGCACAGATACGCAGTATTTT. The chain couples TRBV19 to TRBJ2-3; 8 bases match TRBD1. Germline loops: CDR1 LNHDA, CDR2 SQIVND (reference sequence). CDR3 length: 15 residues. The V and J ends lost 3 bases and 1 base, in that order; junction bases with no gene match: 3.

The chain employs TRBV24-1 and TRBJ1-5; D might be TRBD1 (6 bases). The CDR3 is 16 amino acids. Trimming pared 5 bases from V and 7 bases from J, leaving 20 bases between. CDR1 is KGHDR, CDR2 SFDVKD, per germline. The CDR3 DNA reads TGTGCCACCAGTGTCTACAGGGCCCTATTGCACCAGCCCCAGCATTTT. Its protein product is CATSVYRALLHQPQHF.

J is TRBJ1-5 and V is TRBV6-5; D uncertain. Germline CDR1 reads MNHEY; CDR2 reads SVGAGI. CDR3 length: 15 amino acids. V lost 5 bases and J lost 0, with 11 bases in between. The CDR3 reads CASSTQFYSNQPQHF. CDR3 nucleotides: TGTGCCAGCAGTACCCAATTCTATAGCAATCAGCCCCAGCATTTT.

This chain links TRBV20-1 with TRBJ2-1; 8 positions match TRBD2. Germline V lookup: CDR1 DFQATT, CDR2 SNEGSKA (reference sequence). The CDR3 is 11 amino acids. V was clipped by 0 bases and J by 16 bases; unmatched bases: 5. The CDR3 sequence: CSARDPLAAFF. The CDR3 nucleotides are TGCAGTGCTAGAGATCCACTAGCGGCTTTCTTC.